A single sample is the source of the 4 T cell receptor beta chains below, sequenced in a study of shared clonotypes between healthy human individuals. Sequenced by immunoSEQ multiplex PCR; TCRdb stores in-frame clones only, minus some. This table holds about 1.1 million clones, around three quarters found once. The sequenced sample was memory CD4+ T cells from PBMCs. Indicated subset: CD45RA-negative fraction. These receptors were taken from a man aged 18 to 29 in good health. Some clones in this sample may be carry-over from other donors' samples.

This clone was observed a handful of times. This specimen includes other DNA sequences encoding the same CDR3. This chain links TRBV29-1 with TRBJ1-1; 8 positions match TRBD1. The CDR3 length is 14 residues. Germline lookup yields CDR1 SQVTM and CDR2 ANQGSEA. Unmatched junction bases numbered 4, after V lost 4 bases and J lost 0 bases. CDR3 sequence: CSVGQGALNTEAFF. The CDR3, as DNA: TGCAGCGTTGGGCAGGGGGCCTTGAACACTGAAGCTTTCTTT.

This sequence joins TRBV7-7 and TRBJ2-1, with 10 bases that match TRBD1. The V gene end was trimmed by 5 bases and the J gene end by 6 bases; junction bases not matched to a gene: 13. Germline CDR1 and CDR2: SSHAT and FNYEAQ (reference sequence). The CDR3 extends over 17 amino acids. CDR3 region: CASSQGRGDRGVNEQFF. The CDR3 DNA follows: TGTGCCAGCAGCCAGGGTAGAGGGGACAGGGGCGTCAATGAGCAGTTCTTC.

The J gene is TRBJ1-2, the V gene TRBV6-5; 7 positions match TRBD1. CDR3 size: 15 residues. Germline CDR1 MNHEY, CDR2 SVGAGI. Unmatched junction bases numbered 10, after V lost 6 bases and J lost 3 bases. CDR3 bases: TGTGCCAGCAGCCTCGCGGGACAGACTGACTATGGCTACACCTTC. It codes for CASSLAGQTDYGYTF.

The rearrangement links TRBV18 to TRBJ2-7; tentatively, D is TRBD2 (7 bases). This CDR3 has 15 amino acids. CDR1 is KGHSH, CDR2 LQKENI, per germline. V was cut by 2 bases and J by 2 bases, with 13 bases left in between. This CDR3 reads CASSPGGAGPYEQYF. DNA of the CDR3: TGTGCCAGCTCACCAGGGGGGGCGGGCCCCTACGAGCAGTACTTC.